Presented here are 13 T cell receptor beta chains from one specimen sequenced in a study of shared clonotypes between healthy human individuals. The repertoire was sequenced with immunoSEQ multiplex PCR; TCRdb's copy has only in-frame clones and lacks some. Of about 2.4 million clones in the sample, 85% to 95% are singletons; the top ten hold about 0.13%. Sequenced input: naive CD4+ T cells sorted from blood. As for subset: CD45RA+ positively selected. The receptor source for this set is a man between 18 and 29 years old in good health.

V usage is TRBV7-2 and J usage is TRBJ1-6; unclear D gene. Germline CDR1 SGHTA, CDR2 FQGNSA. This CDR3 is 15 amino acids long. The V end lost 5 bases, the J end lost 5 bases, and 13 bases lay between the germline ends. CDR3 coding DNA: TGTGCCAGCAGCACTCGGACGTACGATAATTCACCCCTCCACTTT. The encoded protein is CASSTRTYDNSPLHF.

The V call is TRBV10-2, the J call TRBJ1-2; no clear D. Trimming cost V 7 bases and J 5 bases, with 17 bases left between them. The CDR3 sequence is 14 residues long. Germline V gene data show CDR1 as WSHSY and CDR2 as SAAADI. CDR3 DNA sequence: TGCGCCAGCACTCCTGGGAAAGAAAATTATGGCTACACCTTC. Translating it yields CASTPGKENYGYTF.

Regarding this clone: Within the sample, other DNA sequences also encode this same CDR3. The V and J genes are TRBV6-5 and TRBJ1-5; 8 bases are a match to TRBD1. The CDR3 totals 14 residues. V shed 6 bases and J 3 bases; nucleotides not matched to a gene: 4. Germline CDR1 MNHEY, CDR2 SVGAGI. CDR3 protein: CASRETGVNQPQHF. In nucleotides, the CDR3 is TGTGCCAGCAGGGAGACAGGGGTCAATCAGCCCCAGCATTTT.

Notes on this clone: The identical CDR3 is also encoded by other nucleotide sequences in the sample. The V and J genes are TRBV11-2 and TRBJ2-1; no definite D call. Germline V gene sequence: CDR1 SGHAT, CDR2 FQNNGV. The CDR3 is made up of 13 amino acids. Trimming stripped 0 bases from V and 5 bases from J, with 5 bases between. The CDR3 loop reads CASSLDRHNEQFF. The CDR3, as DNA: TGTGCCAGCAGCTTAGATCGCCACAATGAGCAGTTCTTC.

The rearrangement links TRBV30 to TRBJ2-7; TRBD1 aligns across 8 bases. CDR3 length: 13 residues. Germline CDR1 reads GTSNPN; CDR2 reads SVGIG (reference sequence). J gave up 4 bases and V 8 bases, and 10 bases lay outside the gene matches. Here the CDR3 DNA reads TGTGCCGGAATCCAGGGGGCTCCTTACGAGCAGTACTTC. Amino acids: CAGIQGAPYEQYF.

This chain links TRBV5-1 with TRBJ2-5, with 10 nucleotides matching TRBD2. CDR3 length: 17 residues. J was trimmed by 1 base and V by 4 bases; bases with no gene match: 10. From germline, CDR1 is SGHRS and CDR2 YFSETQ. In DNA, the CDR3 is TGCGCCAGCAGCCCCGGACTAGCGGCTACACTCCAAGAGACCCAGTACTTC. As protein: CASSPGLAATLQETQYF.

This clone was seen more than once but under ten times. This sample also contains other DNA sequences that code for the same CDR3. The chain links TRBV6-5 to TRBJ2-6, with D hard to call. The germline CDR1 and CDR2 sequences are MNHEY and SVGAGI. V dropped 0 bases and J dropped 1 base, with 1 base sitting between them. The CDR3 has 14 residues. In DNA form, the CDR3 reads TGTGCCAGCAGTTACTCTTCTGGGGCCAACGTCCTGACTTTC. Translated, it gives CASSYSSGANVLTF.

This clone was counted once. This chain links TRBV7-2 with TRBJ1-6; D gene unclear. Trimming took off 4 bases at V and 5 bases at J, with 9 bases between the two ends. This CDR3 spans 14 amino acids. CDR1 and CDR2 (germline): SGHTA, FQGNSA. CDR3 in DNA: TGTGCCAGCAGCTCAGCGACGGATAATTCACCCCTCCACTTT. Its translation: CASSSATDNSPLHF. Full variable domain (missing parts from reference TRBV7-2 and TRBJ1-6): GAGVSQSPSNKVTEKGKDVELRCDPISGHTALYWYRQSLGQGLEFLIYFQGNSAPDKSGLPSDRFSAERTGGSVSTLTIQRTQQEDSAVYLCASSSATDNSPLHFGNGTRLTVT.

The chain uses TRBV7-2 and TRBJ2-3; D call uncertain. V lost 1 base and J lost 6, with 14 bases in between. The germline gives CDR1 SGHTA, CDR2 FQGNSA. This CDR3 has 15 amino acids. In DNA, the CDR3 is TGTGCCAGCAGCTTAGGCGGAACCTTCGGGGATACGCAGTATTTT. Its protein is CASSLGGTFGDTQYF.

The chain joins TRBV28 to TRBJ2-7, with TRBD1 matching 9 bases. The length of the CDR3 is 15 residues. Germline V gene sequence: CDR1 MDHEN, CDR2 SYDVKM. Germline trimming cut 2 bases from V and 0 bases from J; bases unmatched to any gene: 2. CDR3 DNA: TGTGCCAGCAGTTTAGAGACAGGGGGCTCCTACGAGCAGTACTTC. It encodes CASSLETGGSYEQYF.

V gene TRBV6-5 combines with J gene TRBJ1-3, with D possibly matching TRBD1 (6 bases). CDR3 size: 14 residues. Between the trimmed V and J ends, which lost 2 bases and 4 bases, there was a span of 9 bases. Germline CDR1 reads MNHEY; CDR2 reads SVGAGI. The DNA for the CDR3 is TGTGCCAGCAGTTACGGGAGGGGGGGAAACACCATATATTTT. Protein: CASSYGRGGNTIYF.

The CDR3 sequence is CASSSNFLGTEAFF. CDR3 DNA: TGTGCCAGCAGCTCAAACTTCCTGGGTACTGAAGCTTTCTTT. The chain recombines TRBV9 with TRBJ1-1; D uncertain. CDR1 and CDR2 from the germline V gene are SGDLS and YYNGEE. The CDR3 runs 14 residues. The V and J ends lost 4 bases and 5 bases respectively, with 15 bases between them. Looking up the rest from reference TRBV9 and TRBJ1-1 gives the full variable domain: DSGVTQTPKHLITATGQRVTLRCSPRSGDLSVYWYQQSLDQGLQFLIQYYNGEERAKGNILERFSAQQFPDLHSELNLSSLELGDSALYFCASSSNFLGTEAFFGQGTRLTVV.

V and J are TRBV29-1 and TRBJ2-2, with 14 nucleotides matching TRBD2. CDR3 size: 16 residues. V lost 7 bases, J lost 4 bases, and 8 bases stayed unmatched. Germline lookup yields CDR1 SQVTM and CDR2 ANQGSEA. The CDR3: CSAGTSGGLPTGELFF. CDR3 bases: TGCAGCGCCGGGACTAGCGGGGGACTTCCCACCGGGGAGCTGTTTTTT.